Reported below is one T cell receptor (beta chain). What it recognizes is unknown. This specimen comes from a study of graft-versus-host responses after intestinal transplantation. The overall study: Anti-thymocyte globulin served as induction for all recipients, who then took tacrolimus and steroids for roughly 3 years.

This CDR3 has 15 residues. Germline CDR1 LNHNV, CDR2 YYDKDF (reference sequence). V trimming: 5 bases; J trimming: 5 bases; junction bases outside the gene matches: 4. Profiling relied on immunoSEQ multiplex PCR, and the TCRdb table lists in-frame clones only, not all of them. The repertoire holds 65,000 to 90,000 clones, with approximately 90% as singletons. Here the sequenced sample was unstimulated CD8+ T cells sorted from spleen or lymph node cells, taken before transplant. This chain links TRBV15 with TRBJ2-1, with 12 positions matching TRBD2. This sequence originates from a human donor who was the organ donor for an intestinal transplant. The CDR3 DNA follows: TGTGCCACCAGCGGGGGACTAGCGGGCGACAATGAGCAGTTCTTC. Translating gives CATSGGLAGDNEQFF.